A single T cell receptor beta chain is shown here with its context. Its antigen is unknown. The record originates from a study of response to subunit inactivated influenza vaccine. Study outcomes and limitations: Authors proposed each seasonal influenza vaccination draws in few new T cells.

TCRdb re-called the RT-PCR reads with MiXCR, one entry per CDR3 protein. The sample has roughly 500,000 distinct CDR3 sequences, approximately 15% seen once. This CDR3 contains 12 residues. Germline CDR1 reads MDHEN; CDR2 reads SYDVKM. After removal of 7 bases from V and 5 bases from J, the junction contained 5 bases not matched to a gene. Here the sequenced sample was CD4+ T cells sorted from PBMCs, taken about 23 months after vaccination. The TCR comes from a man aged 50-75 years who received an inactivated influenza vaccine. The rearrangement links TRBV28 to TRBJ2-7, with TRBD1 matching over 7 bases. The CDR3 is CASTDTGDEQYF. The CDR3 nucleotides read TGTGCCAGCACCGACACAGGGGACGAGCAGTACTTC.